This T cell receptor (beta chain) is from a study of blood T cell repertoires in COVID-19. In the study overall: Some COVID-19 samples were acute and others convalescent; all came from the United States, Italy and Spain.

This CDR3 contains 14 residues. Germline V gives CDR1 SGHRS, CDR2 YFSETQ. Germline trimming cut 4 bases from V and 8 bases from J; bases unmatched to any gene: 6. This clone was counted between two and nine times. Original processing methods: Researchers report that nucleated cell counts were estimated from reference gene primer amplification. This table comes from immunoSEQ multiplex PCR, and its TCRdb copy is limited to in-frame clones, with some not included. That table supplies the V and J calls and clone size; D and trimming were determined from the DNA. The table lists nearly 350,000 clones, almost 90% of them singletons.

Material for sequencing was peripheral blood. The chain combines TRBV5-1 with TRBJ1-6, with TRBD1 identical over 7 bases. The TCR sequence derives from a woman aged 70-85 years with COVID-19, enrolled during active disease. The DNA of the CDR3 is TGCGCCAGCAGCGTGGACGACAGGGATTCACCCCTCCACTTT. The encoded protein is CASSVDDRDSPLHF.